Shown below are 5 T cell receptor beta chains from a single sample sequenced in a study of blood T cell repertoires in COVID-19 (dated by TCRdb to about 2020). The library was prepared using the immunoSEQ multiplex PCR assay. Imported from immuneACCESS, the table was reduced by TCRdb to in-frame sequences with V and J called. These copies leave out some clones; in studies compared against another copy, an unresolved V gene accounts for under half, and the cause of the remainder is not known. This sample comprises under 20,000 clones, approximately 80% of them detected only once. The top ten constitute roughly 15% of the sample. Sequenced input: peripheral blood. These receptors were collected from a man in his sixties or seventies with COVID-19, enrolled during active disease.

V gene TRBV14 combines with J gene TRBJ2-7, with D unclear. The CDR3 loop spans 14 amino acids. The V end was cut by 1 base, the J end by 4 bases, with 11 bases between. CDR1 SGHDN and CDR2 FVKESK come from the germline V gene. In DNA form, the CDR3 reads TGTGCCAGCAGCCAAGTTCCCACGAGGTACGAGCAGTACTTC. Translated, it gives CASSQVPTRYEQYF.

This clone was recorded only once. This sequence joins TRBV5-1 and TRBJ2-7, with a weak D call TRBD1 (5 bases). Trimming took off 0 bases at V and 6 bases at J, with 7 bases between the two ends. The CDR3 runs to 12 residues. Germline CDR1 and CDR2: SGHRS and YFSETQ. Here the CDR3 DNA reads TGCGCCAGCAGCTTGGGGCAGGGCGAGCAGTACTTC. Translation: CASSLGQGEQYF.

The rearrangement joins TRBV6-5 to TRBJ1-1; no firm D call. V was pared by 7 bases and J by 3 bases, with 6 bases between. CDR1 and CDR2 (germline): MNHEY, SVGAGI. This CDR3 comprises 11 residues. The CDR3 spells CASTGDTEAFF. The CDR3 bases are TGTGCCAGCACCGGGGACACTGAAGCTTTCTTT.

DNA of the CDR3: TGTGCCAGCAGGGCAGGGGGAAGCAATCAGCCCCAGCATTTT. The encoded protein is CASRAGGSNQPQHF. The V gene is TRBV7-9, the J gene TRBJ1-5; 7 nucleotides match TRBD1. The CDR3 extends over 14 amino acids. V dropped 6 bases and J dropped 1; count of bases not matched to a gene: 3. Germline-derived CDR1 and CDR2 are SEHNR and FQNEAQ (reference sequence).

The chain links TRBV28 to TRBJ1-2, with 8 bases aligning to TRBD1. V trimming: 11 bases; J trimming: 5 bases; junction bases outside the gene matches: 10. The V gene's germline CDR1 is MDHEN and CDR2 SYDVKM. The CDR3 extends over 13 amino acids. The CDR3, as DNA: TGTGCCGTGGGGCAGGGGGCATGGTATGGCTACACCTTC. This sequence encodes CAVGQGAWYGYTF.